This T cell receptor beta chain is drawn from a study of blood T cell repertoires in COVID-19. For the study at large: Whether acute or convalescent, the COVID-19 samples came from the United States, Italy and Spain. PBMCs, B-cell-depleted T cells, or T cells were the source of the cDNA or gDNA that made up the material.

Study processing details: For nucleated cells, counts were estimated from reference gene primer amplification. Assay: immunoSEQ multiplex PCR; the TCRdb copy retains only in-frame clones and omits some. V and J calls and clone size are as listed in that table; D and trimming were resolved from the DNA. The sample comprises roughly 150,000 clones, around 80% of which are singletons, and 9% to 10% rests with the top ten. V gave up 1 base and J gave up 1 base, with 4 bases separating them. Germline V lookup: CDR1 LNHNV, CDR2 YYDKDF (reference sequence). The CDR3 extends over 13 amino acids. This chain uses TRBV15 with TRBJ1-2; D gene unclear. The source of this sequence is a woman between 50 and 59 years old with acute or convalescent COVID-19. The sequencing sample was made of peripheral blood. The CDR3 reads CATSRAFNYGYTF. DNA for the CDR3: TGTGCCACCAGCAGAGCGTTTAACTATGGCTACACCTTC.